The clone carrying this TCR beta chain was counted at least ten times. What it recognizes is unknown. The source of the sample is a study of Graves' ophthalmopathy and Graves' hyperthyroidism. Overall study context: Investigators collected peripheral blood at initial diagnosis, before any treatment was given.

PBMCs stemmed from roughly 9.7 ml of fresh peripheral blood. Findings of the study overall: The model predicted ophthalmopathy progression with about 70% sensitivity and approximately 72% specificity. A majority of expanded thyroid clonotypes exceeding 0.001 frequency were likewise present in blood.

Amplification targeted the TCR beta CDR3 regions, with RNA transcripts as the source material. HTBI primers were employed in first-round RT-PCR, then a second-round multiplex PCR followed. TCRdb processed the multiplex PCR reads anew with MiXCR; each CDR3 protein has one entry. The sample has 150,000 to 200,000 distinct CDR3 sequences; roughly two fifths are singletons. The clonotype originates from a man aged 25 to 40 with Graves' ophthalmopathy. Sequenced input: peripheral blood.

The CDR3 coding sequence is TGTGCTAGCACACCCAGGGTTGGCACTGAAGCTTTCTTT. Amino acid sequence: CASTPRVGTEAFF. J is TRBJ1-1 and V is TRBV12-5; D may be TRBD1 (5 bases). The CDR3 is 13 residues long. Germline-derived CDR1 and CDR2 are LGHNT and FRNRAP. V was trimmed by 9 bases and J by 4 bases, leaving 15 bases between them.